One and the same sample provided the 16 T cell receptor beta chains below, sequenced in a study of T cells in localized non-small cell lung cancer. Profiled with immunoSEQ multiplex PCR; TCRdb holds only in-frame clones, not every one. The top ten hold roughly 2.2% of the sample, which has just over 20,000 clones, about four fifths seen once. Sample: peripheral blood, taken before any cancer treatment. The origin of the receptors is a man aged 35 to 69 with stage I lung adenocarcinoma.

The V call is TRBV5-5, the J call TRBJ2-2; D is uncertain. Germline CDR1 and CDR2: SGHKS and YYEKEE (reference sequence). This CDR3 contains 12 residues. V shed 1 base and J shed 8 bases, with 6 bases lying between them. CDR3 amino acids: CASSLPIGELFF. DNA of the CDR3: TGTGCCAGCAGCTTGCCTATAGGGGAGCTGTTTTTT.

The rearrangement joins TRBV30 to TRBJ2-3; TRBD2 might be the D (5 bases). Germline CDR1 and CDR2: GTSNPN and SVGIG (reference sequence). V was pared by 3 bases and J by 1 base, with 8 bases between. This CDR3 contains 13 residues. Here the CDR3 reads CAWSEGGTDTQYF. As DNA, the CDR3 is TGTGCCTGGAGCGAGGGTGGCACAGATACGCAGTATTTT.

This clone is a singleton in its sample. The V call is TRBV7-6, the J call TRBJ2-7; 9 nucleotides agree with TRBD2. Germline trimming cut 3 bases from V and 4 bases from J; bases unmatched to any gene: 4. The CDR3 consists of 14 residues. CDR1 and CDR2 (germline): SGHVS, FNYEAQ. The CDR3: CASSFGGGAYEQYF. The CDR3 coding sequence is TGTGCCAGCAGCTTTGGCGGGGGGGCTTACGAGCAGTACTTC.

The V call is TRBV14, the J call TRBJ2-3, with D tentatively TRBD2 (7 bases). CDR3 length: 18 amino acids. The germline V gene encodes CDR1 SGHDN and CDR2 FVKESK. The V gene lost 4 bases and the J gene lost 4 bases, with 24 bases spanning the gap. The CDR3: CASSPKRGGAGSADTQYF. In nucleotides, the CDR3 is TGTGCCAGCAGCCCTAAAAGGGGGGGAGCCGGATCCGCAGATACGCAGTATTTT.

The J gene is TRBJ1-1, the V gene TRBV5-1; D remains ambiguous. The germline gives CDR1 SGHRS, CDR2 YFSETQ. The CDR3 consists of 14 residues. Trimming took off 0 bases at V and 4 bases at J, with 10 bases between the two ends. This CDR3 reads CASSLEGRPTEAFF. CDR3 nucleotide sequence: TGCGCCAGCAGCTTGGAGGGCAGGCCCACTGAAGCTTTCTTT. The full variable domain, with the rest looked up from reference TRBV5-1 and TRBJ1-1, is KAGVTQTPRYLIKTRGQQVTLSCSPISGHRSVSWYQQTPGQGLQFLFEYFSETQRNKGNFPGRFSGRQFSNSRSEMNVSTLELGDSALYLCASSLEGRPTEAFFGQGTRLTVV.

The genes are TRBV9 and TRBJ2-1; perhaps TRBD2 as D (6 bases). The CDR3 length is 15 residues. V lost 0 bases to trimming and J lost 6 bases, with 13 bases between them. Germline CDR1 SGDLS, CDR2 YYNGEE. This CDR3 is CASSVGGGPGNEQFF. CDR3 DNA sequence: TGTGCCAGCAGCGTAGGTGGAGGGCCGGGCAATGAGCAGTTCTTC.

The chain couples TRBV5-1 to TRBJ1-1; TRBD1 agrees at 7 bases. The CDR3 has 14 residues. The germline V gene has CDR1 SGHRS and CDR2 YFSETQ. Trimming took 3 bases from V and 1 from J; bases not matched to a gene: 3. This CDR3 reads CASSSGQPNTEAFF. DNA of the CDR3: TGCGCCAGCAGCTCGGGACAGCCGAACACTGAAGCTTTCTTT.

The chain is built from TRBV7-6 and TRBJ2-1; D perhaps matches TRBD2 (5 bases). Trimming left V 5 bases short and J 10 bases short, with 15 bases between. The CDR3 has 13 amino acids. Germline assignment: CDR1 SGHVS and CDR2 FNYEAQ. The CDR3 nucleotides are TGTGCCAGCAGCCCCGGACTTACCTCAGAGCAGTTCTTC. Its protein is CASSPGLTSEQFF.

This clone is classed as medium-sized. The same CDR3 arises from other DNA sequences in this sample as well. J is TRBJ2-1 and V is TRBV5-1; 10 bases map to TRBD2. Trimming cost V 7 bases and J 5 bases; bases outside gene matches: 6. The germline gives CDR1 SGHRS, CDR2 YFSETQ. The CDR3 is 14 amino acids. For the CDR3, the DNA is TGCGCCAGCCGTCCTAGCGGGAGAAACAATGAGCAGTTCTTC. The encoded protein is CASRPSGRNNEQFF.

This rearrangement joins TRBV2 to TRBJ2-1, with D possibly TRBD2 on 6 matching bases. CDR1 is SNHLY and CDR2 is FYNNEI in the germline V gene. This CDR3 has 11 amino acids. Trimming shortened V by 8 bases and J by 9 bases, and 11 bases separated the two germline ends. DNA for the CDR3: TGTGCCAGCGGAGTGGGGGGTGAGCAGTTCTTC. Translation gives CASGVGGEQFF.

The rearrangement links TRBV28 to TRBJ2-7; a possible D gene is TRBD2 (6 bases). This CDR3 is built from 16 residues. V dropped 0 bases and J dropped 2 bases, with 14 bases sitting between them. Germline CDR1 MDHEN, CDR2 SYDVKM. DNA for the CDR3: TGTGCCAGCAGTTTATGGGGGAATGGCGGGACCTACGAGCAGTACTTC. Its translation: CASSLWGNGGTYEQYF.

In this sample, this clone is medium-sized. This sequence joins TRBV6-5 and TRBJ2-7; D possibly uses TRBD1 or TRBD2 (6 bases each). Trimming took 4 bases from V and 5 from J, leaving 21 bases between them. This CDR3 has 16 amino acids. The germline V gene has CDR1 MNHEY and CDR2 SVGAGI. In nucleotides, the CDR3 is TGTGCCAGCAGTTCTCTTTGGGGCCGAGGGGGGCACGAGCAGTACTTC. Its protein is CASSSLWGRGGHEQYF.

The chain links TRBV6-1 to TRBJ1-2; 7 bases line up with TRBD1. Looked up from germline, CDR1 is MNHNS and CDR2 is SASEGT. Losses at the gene ends were 3 bases for V and 8 bases for J; bases not matched to a gene: 12. The CDR3 runs to 15 residues. CDR3 sequence (DNA): TGTGCCAGCAGTGATCTACAGGGGAGGTTAGGGGGCTACACCTTC. This sequence encodes CASSDLQGRLGGYTF.

This chain uses TRBV2 with TRBJ2-4; 7 bases are a match to TRBD2. The ends lost 7 bases at V and 6 bases at J; junction bases unmatched: 6. This CDR3 is built from 13 residues. CDR1 is SNHLY and CDR2 is FYNNEI in the germline V gene. This CDR3 is CASKPSGSNIQYF. CDR3 sequence (DNA): TGTGCCAGCAAACCTAGCGGCTCAAACATTCAGTACTTC.

In this sample, this clone turned up a few times. The J gene is TRBJ2-5, the V gene TRBV5-5; no definite D call. Germline CDR1 is SGHKS and CDR2 is YYEKEE (reference sequence). The CDR3 spans 16 residues. V lost 4 bases and J lost 1, with 17 bases in between. CDR3 in DNA: TGTGCCAGCAGCGCTTTCGTCCGTCACCCCCAAGAGACCCAGTACTTC. Translated: CASSAFVRHPQETQYF.

This chain links TRBV19 with TRBJ1-6, with 7 bases identical to TRBD1. The length of the CDR3 is 14 residues. In germline, CDR1 is LNHDA, CDR2 SQIVND (reference sequence). V lost 9 bases, J lost 7 bases, and 9 bases stayed unmatched. This CDR3 is CASQGVIRNSPLHF. The CDR3 DNA sequence: TGTGCCAGCCAGGGGGTAATTAGAAATTCACCCCTCCACTTT.